Presented here are 11 T cell receptor beta chains from one specimen sequenced in a study of T-cell memory formation after mild COVID-19. Each CDR3 protein is one row after TCRdb ran MiXCR on the 5' RACE reads. The sample includes under 400,000 distinct CDR3 sequences, around 20% seen only once; the top ten take approximately 12%. Sequencing was carried out using PBMCs or a T cell subset sorted from them (not recorded which). The source is an adult woman who had mild COVID-19 (a few samples of this study predate the infection). Cell type and time point are not known.

In its sample, this clonotype was seen many times. This chain uses TRBV5-1 with TRBJ2-7; 7 bases are a match to TRBD1. The germline CDR1 and CDR2 sequences are SGHRS and YFSETQ. V shed 6 bases, J shed 1 base, and the junction held 13 bases outside the gene matches. The CDR3 consists of 16 residues. For the CDR3, the DNA is TGCGCCAGCAACTTTAGTTGGACAGGATGTTCCTACGAGCAGTACTTC. The encoded protein is CASNFSWTGCSYEQYF.

This clonotype appeared a few times. The chain's CDR3 is CASSLWTELDEQYF. Here the CDR3 DNA reads TGTGCCAGCAGTTTGTGGACCGAGCTCGACGAGCAGTACTTC. V gene TRBV27 combines with J gene TRBJ2-7; D not resolved. The CDR3 spans 14 residues. V lost 3 bases and J 5 bases, leaving 14 bases between the germline ends. Germline CDR1 and CDR2: MNHEY and SMNVEV (reference sequence).

This clonotype was seen only a few times. The V and J genes are TRBV29-1 and TRBJ2-7, with D maybe TRBD1 (5 bases). Germline-derived CDR1 and CDR2 are SQVTM and ANQGSEA. Trimming left V 0 bases short and J 5 bases short, with 11 bases between. CDR3 length equals 13 residues. The CDR3 region has the DNA TGCAGCGTTGAAGATGGGGCACCTCACGAGCAGTACTTC. This encodes CSVEDGAPHEQYF.

This clonotype came up a few times. The rearrangement uses TRBV10-2 and TRBJ1-1, with D maybe TRBD1 (5 bases). This CDR3 spans 15 amino acids. Trimming left V 5 bases short and J 4 bases short, with 17 bases between. CDR1 is WSHSY and CDR2 is SAAADI in the germline V gene. Here the CDR3 DNA reads TGCGCCAGCAGTCGAATCGGGACCCTGGGCACTGAAGCTTTCTTT. It is translated as CASSRIGTLGTEAFF.

The J gene is TRBJ1-4, the V gene TRBV12-3 or TRBV12-4, with 7 bases lining up with TRBD1. CDR3 length: 15 residues. The V and J ends lost 0 bases and 10 bases, in that order; junction bases with no gene match: 8. For the CDR3, the DNA is TGTGCCAGCAGTTTAGCGAGGGGGACAGCTGGAAAACTGTTTTTT. Translating it yields CASSLARGTAGKLFF.

This clonotype was detected a few times. This chain links TRBV7-2 with TRBJ2-3, with D possibly TRBD1 on 5 matching bases. Germline loops: CDR1 SGHTA, CDR2 FQGNSA. The CDR3 extends over 13 amino acids. V lost 7 bases and J 5 bases, leaving 13 bases between the germline ends. The CDR3 region is CASTYTRGDTQYF. The CDR3 region has the DNA TGTGCCAGCACTTATACAAGGGGAGATACGCAGTATTTT.

The rearrangement uses TRBV11-2 and TRBJ2-7; D unresolved. The V gene lost 5 bases and the J gene lost 5 bases, with 13 bases spanning the gap. The germline CDR1 and CDR2 sequences are SGHAT and FQNNGV. This CDR3 comprises 13 residues. The CDR3 DNA follows: TGTGCCAGCAGCCCCAGTAGGCCTCACGAGCAGTACTTC. Translating gives CASSPSRPHEQYF.

This clonotype occurred a few times. The chain links TRBV27 to TRBJ2-7, with D perhaps being TRBD1 or TRBD2 (5 bases each). V gave up 4 bases and J gave up 2 bases, with 12 bases separating them. In germline, CDR1 is MNHEY, CDR2 SMNVEV (reference sequence). The CDR3 length is 14 residues. CDR3 in DNA: TGTGCCAGCAGTTGGGGGATGGGGGCCTACGAGCAGTACTTC. It encodes CASSWGMGAYEQYF.

The chain has TRBV20-1 and TRBJ2-3, with 11 bases fitting TRBD2. The germline gives CDR1 DFQATT, CDR2 SNEGSKA (reference sequence). The CDR3 totals 18 residues. V was clipped by 0 bases and J by 1 base; unmatched bases: 9. This CDR3 reads CSARDRGLAGGRTDTQYF. The CDR3 bases are TGCAGTGCTAGAGATAGGGGCCTAGCGGGGGGCCGCACAGATACGCAGTATTTT.

This clonotype was observed many times. The chain links TRBV12-3 or TRBV12-4 to TRBJ2-1; 7 nucleotides match TRBD1. V lost 6 bases and J lost 8; bases outside the gene matches: 13. This CDR3 is 15 amino acids long. The CDR3 region is CASRPKGAGGDEQFF. CDR3 nucleotides: TGTGCCAGCAGACCAAAAGGTGCAGGGGGTGATGAGCAGTTCTTC.

The chain has TRBV29-1 and TRBJ2-7, with D maybe TRBD2 (6 bases). The CDR3 spans 15 residues. The V gene lost 2 bases and the J gene lost 1 base, with 15 bases spanning the gap. CDR1 and CDR2 from the germline V gene are SQVTM and ANQGSEA. CDR3 DNA: TGCAGCGTTGAATGGGGCGGGATACGATCCTACGAGCAGTACTTC. It translates to CSVEWGGIRSYEQYF.